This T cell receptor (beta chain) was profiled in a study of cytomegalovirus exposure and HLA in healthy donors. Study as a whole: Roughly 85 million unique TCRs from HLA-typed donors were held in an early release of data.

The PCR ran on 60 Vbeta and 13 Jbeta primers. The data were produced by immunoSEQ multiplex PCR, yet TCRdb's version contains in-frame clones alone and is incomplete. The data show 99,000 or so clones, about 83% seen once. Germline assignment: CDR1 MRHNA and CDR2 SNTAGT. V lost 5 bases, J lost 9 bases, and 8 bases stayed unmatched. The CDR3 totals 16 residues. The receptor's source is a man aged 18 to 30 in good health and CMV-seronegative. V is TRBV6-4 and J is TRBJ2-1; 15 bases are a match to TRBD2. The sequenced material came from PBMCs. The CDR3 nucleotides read TGTGCCAGCAGTAGTGATCCGGGACTAGCGGGAGGTGAGCAGTTCTTC. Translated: CASSSDPGLAGGEQFF.